This note documents a single T cell receptor beta chain sequence. The antigen is unknown. Germline loops: CDR1 SGHKS, CDR2 YYEKEE (reference sequence). This CDR3 has 15 amino acids. Trimming removed 4 bases from V and 4 bases from J; junction bases left unmatched: 8. The record originates from a study of cytomegalovirus exposure and HLA in healthy donors. General study points: As a later analysis showed, several of the most significant clusters appeared to be linked to common viral pathogens. Specificity for CMV antigens was confirmed in vitro for a few of the CMV-associated chains.

The PCR ran on 60 Vbeta and 13 Jbeta primers. The repertoire was sequenced with immunoSEQ multiplex PCR; TCRdb's copy has only in-frame clones and lacks some. The sample yields around 100,000 clones, around three quarters seen once. This TCR derives from a woman aged 18-29 years in good health and CMV-seropositive. The sequencing input was PBMCs. The chain carries TRBV5-5 and TRBJ2-7; 10 bases align to TRBD2. The CDR3 spells CASSPGLAELYEQYF. The CDR3 DNA reads as TGTGCCAGCAGCCCAGGACTAGCGGAGCTTTACGAGCAGTACTTC.